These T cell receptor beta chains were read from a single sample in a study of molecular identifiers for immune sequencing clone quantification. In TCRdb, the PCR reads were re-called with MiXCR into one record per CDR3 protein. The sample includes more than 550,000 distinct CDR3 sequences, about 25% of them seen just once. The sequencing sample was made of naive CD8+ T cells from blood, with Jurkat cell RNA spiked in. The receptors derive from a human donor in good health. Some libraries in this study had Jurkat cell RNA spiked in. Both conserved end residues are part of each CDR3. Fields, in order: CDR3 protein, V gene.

CDR3aa: CAISESRWGQGNEQFF
v_gene: TRBV10-3

CDR3aa: CASQERGGQDEQYF
v_gene: TRBV28

CDR3aa: CASSLAVGGIHEQYF
v_gene: TRBV12-3/TRBV12-4

CDR3aa: CSAKGLAGGVSYEQYF
v_gene: TRBV20-1

CDR3aa: CASSLAKEETQYF
v_gene: TRBV25-1

CDR3aa: CASSASPSREQYF
v_gene: TRBV9

CDR3aa: CASSTSNTGELFF
v_gene: TRBV7-9

CDR3aa: CASSLGQGIGSYTEAFF
v_gene: TRBV13

CDR3aa: CASSRQYQETQYF
v_gene: TRBV7-9

CDR3aa: CASSSWDRAYEQYF
v_gene: TRBV6-5

CDR3aa: CASSFRGGLNEQFF
v_gene: TRBV28

CDR3aa: CASNEESSYNEQFF
v_gene: TRBV5-6

CDR3aa: CASSYSEDGYTF
v_gene: TRBV6-6

CDR3aa: CASSPTPAAGTGELFF
v_gene: TRBV5-1

CDR3aa: CASSEEISGVTTDTQYF
v_gene: TRBV2

CDR3aa: CASRRTEASTEAFF
v_gene: TRBV9

CDR3aa: CSVEDSGVQENEQYF
v_gene: TRBV29-1

CDR3aa: CASSWTGNTDTQYF
v_gene: TRBV6-1

CDR3aa: CASSVKWEDTQYF
v_gene: TRBV5-1

CDR3aa: CASSLGPSEEKLFF
v_gene: TRBV12-3/TRBV12-4

CDR3aa: CASSQDPTLAGSGANVLTF
v_gene: TRBV4-3

CDR3aa: CASSLASLGKQYF
v_gene: TRBV7-9

CDR3aa: CASSQDGPGRNEKLFF
v_gene: TRBV14

CDR3aa: CASSLEGVGLLYEQYF
v_gene: TRBV12-3/TRBV12-4

CDR3aa: CASSQGRDGNTIYF
v_gene: TRBV4-3

CDR3aa: CAWRGWLAGAYEQYF
v_gene: TRBV30

CDR3aa: CASSPRLASPEQYF
v_gene: TRBV28